These 30 T cell receptor beta chains share one sample of origin, sequenced in a study of T cell repertoires in cytomegalovirus infection. Their recognized antigens are unknown. TCRdb reanalysed the reads using MiXCR and keeps one entry per CDR3 protein. The sample records approximately 910,000 distinct CDR3 sequences, under 40% being singletons. Here the sequenced sample was cultured CD8+ T cells from PBMCs, taken from culture after CMV antigen stimulation. The receptor source for this set is a human donor in good health (CMV status not recorded). Some clones in this sample may be carry-over from other donors' samples.

This clonotype showed up many times. This rearrangement joins TRBV7-2 to TRBJ1-1, with 7 bases identical to TRBD1. V was clipped by 5 bases and J by 0 bases; unmatched bases: 12. This CDR3 is built from 17 residues. Germline CDR1 SGHTA, CDR2 FQGNSA. In DNA form, the CDR3 reads TGTGCCAGCAGCACCGGACAGGCACTAATCATGAACACTGAAGCTTTCTTT. Translated, it gives CASSTGQALIMNTEAFF.

The V gene is TRBV7-8, the J gene TRBJ2-7; no firm D call. CDR3 length: 14 residues. Germline CDR1 SGHVS, CDR2 FQNEAQ. CDR3 in amino acids: CANSLMGISYEQYV. The CDR3 DNA is TGTGCCAACAGCCTAATGGGGATTTCCTACGAGCAGTACGTC.

The chain has TRBV4-1 and TRBJ2-1; 9 nucleotides match TRBD2. The CDR3 spans 17 residues. The V gene end was trimmed by 0 bases and the J gene end by 6 bases; junction bases not matched to a gene: 9. Looked up from germline, CDR1 is MGHRA and CDR2 is YSYEKL. CDR3 residues: CASSQDWSGGHFNEQFF. CDR3 coding DNA: TGCGCCAGCAGCCAAGATTGGAGCGGGGGGCATTTCAATGAGCAGTTCTTC.

This clonotype came up a few times. V and J are TRBV12-3 or TRBV12-4 and TRBJ2-7; 8 bases are shared with TRBD2. J lost 4 bases, V lost 6 bases, and 14 bases had no gene match. The CDR3 spans 16 residues. CDR3 sequence (DNA): TGTGCCAGCAGCCCCGCGGGACTAGGTTTTACTTACGAGCAGTACTTC. This sequence encodes CASSPAGLGFTYEQYF.

The genes are TRBV6-2 or TRBV6-3 and TRBJ2-1, with 9 nucleotides matching TRBD2. The CDR3 has 15 residues. V shed 1 base and J 6 bases; nucleotides not matched to a gene: 4. CDR1 and CDR2 (germline): MNHEY, SVGEGT. CDR3 sequence (DNA): TGTGCCAGCAGTTACTTAGGACTAGCGTTCAATGAGCAGTTCTTC. Translation: CASSYLGLAFNEQFF.

Comment on this clonotype: A read error may be the cause here, since a much bigger clone is one base away. The V call is TRBV7-2, the J call TRBJ2-7; TRBD2 agrees at 10 bases. The V segment lost 6 bases and the J segment 5 bases; nucleotides outside the gene matches: 13. CDR1 is SGHTA, CDR2 FQGNSA, per germline. This CDR3 is 16 amino acids long. This CDR3 reads CASSSTLLAGSDEQYV. The CDR3 DNA follows: TGTGCCAGCAGTTCTACCCTACTAGCGGGGTCCGACGAGCAGTACGTC.

The chain recombines TRBV7-6 with TRBJ2-3; TRBD2 agrees at 9 bases. CDR3 length: 16 amino acids. Trimming at V came to 4 bases and at J to 1 base, leaving 6 bases not matched to a gene. CDR1 is SGHVS and CDR2 is FNYEAQ in the germline V gene. DNA for the CDR3: TGTGCCAGCAGCTCGCGGGGGGGCGGAGGCACAGATACGCAGTATTTT. Its translation: CASSSRGGGGTDTQYF.

The table lists this clonotype with a few counts. V and J are TRBV9 and TRBJ2-5; D not certain. Trimming pared 0 bases from V and 5 bases from J, leaving 14 bases between. CDR3 length: 15 residues. In germline, CDR1 is SGDLS, CDR2 YYNGEE. DNA of the CDR3: TGTGCCAGCAGCGTAGCGACAACCGCGGAGGAGACCCAGTACTTC. Its translation: CASSVATTAEETQYF.

A note on this clonotype: One end of the junction varies from germline; a read error may be responsible. The V gene is TRBV6-5, the J gene TRBJ1-6, with a possible D match to TRBD1 (5 bases). CDR3 length: 16 residues. Germline assignment: CDR1 MNHEY and CDR2 SVGAGI. The CDR3 region has the DNA TGTGCCAGCAGTTACTCGATCGTGGACACAACTTCACCCCTCCACTTC. This gives the protein CASSYSIVDTTSPLHF.

This clonotype has a handful of counts. The chain uses TRBV7-4 and TRBJ1-2; a weak D match, TRBD1 (6 bases). The CDR3 sequence is 12 residues long. V was trimmed by 5 bases and J by 7 bases, leaving 11 bases between them. Germline V gives CDR1 SGHVT, CDR2 SQSDAQ. The CDR3 coding sequence is TGTGCCAGCAGCATACAGGGAGGTGGCTACACCTTC. This translates into CASSIQGGGYTF.

This clonotype was counted many times. V gene TRBV19 combines with J gene TRBJ2-2; D not resolved. With 9 bases removed from V and 6 bases from J, the gap between germline ends came to 5 bases. The CDR3 runs to 10 residues. Germline CDR1 LNHDA, CDR2 SQIVND (reference sequence). The CDR3 coding sequence is TGTGCCAGCAAAGCCGGGGAGCTGTTTTTT. Amino acid sequence: CASKAGELFF.

This clonotype was seen once. This chain uses TRBV19 with TRBJ2-2; no firm D call. V lost 2 bases to trimming and J lost 6 bases, with 7 bases between them. The CDR3 contains 13 residues. CDR1 is LNHDA, CDR2 SQIVND, per germline (reference sequence). Here the CDR3 reads CASSIIGSGELFF. CDR3 DNA sequence: TGTGCCAGTAGTATAATCGGGTCCGGGGAGCTGTTTTTT.

This clonotype was seen a handful of times. The chain recombines TRBV6-5 with TRBJ2-7; D is undetermined. The CDR3 totals 14 residues. Deletions cut 6 bases from V and 3 bases from J, with 15 bases between. Germline V gene sequence: CDR1 MNHEY, CDR2 SVGAGI. CDR3 sequence (DNA): TGTGCCAGCAGGACCGAGTCCCGCTACTACGAGCAGTACTTC. This encodes CASRTESRYYEQYF.

This clonotype was found many times. The chain carries TRBV12-3 or TRBV12-4 and TRBJ1-4; unclear D gene. Trimming shortened V by 3 bases and J by 7 bases, and 12 bases separated the two germline ends. CDR3 length: 14 amino acids. The CDR3 reads CASSFRQFGEKLFF. DNA for the CDR3: TGTGCCAGCAGTTTCAGGCAGTTCGGTGAAAAACTGTTTTTT.

The sample holds a few counts of this clonotype. The V gene is TRBV29-1, the J gene TRBJ2-5, with TRBD2 matching 14 bases. The length of the CDR3 is 20 residues. CDR1 SQVTM and CDR2 ANQGSEA come from the germline V gene. V shed 2 bases and J 4 bases; nucleotides not matched to a gene: 18. DNA for the CDR3: TGCAGCGTTGAAATGGTTTTAGGGACTAGCGGGGGTAAGGTAGGAGAGACCCAGTACTTC. It specifies CSVEMVLGTSGGKVGETQYF.

On this clonotype: Compared with germline, one end of the junction differs, possibly owing to a read error. This sequence joins TRBV6-5 and TRBJ2-3; TRBD2 matches 8 bases. CDR3 length: 13 amino acids. CDR1 and CDR2 (germline): MNHEY, SVGAGI. The CDR3 loop reads CVSQRGSTDTQYF. Written as DNA, the CDR3 is TGTGTCAGCCAGCGGGGGAGCACAGATACGCAGTATTTT.

This clonotype was picked up many times. This chain connects TRBV7-8 to TRBJ1-5, with TRBD1 as a possible D gene (6 bases). The CDR3 has 18 residues. V was shortened by 8 bases and J by 2 bases, with 25 bases between the two germline ends. Germline V lookup: CDR1 SGHVS, CDR2 FQNEAQ. CDR3 in amino acids: CASWGDTERWSGNQPQHF. For the CDR3, the DNA is TGTGCCAGCTGGGGGGACACGGAACGATGGAGCGGCAATCAGCCCCAGCATTTT.

The chain is built from TRBV4-1 and TRBJ2-3; D is unclear. The germline gives CDR1 MGHRA, CDR2 YSYEKL. With 0 bases removed from V and 2 bases from J, the gap between germline ends came to 9 bases. This CDR3 has 15 residues. The CDR3 region has the DNA TGCGCCAGCAGCCAAGAAGGGATAACCACAGATACGCAGTATTTT. Translating gives CASSQEGITTDTQYF.

This clonotype occurred a few times. The rearrangement joins TRBV6-5 to TRBJ1-5; no definite D call. The CDR3 extends over 13 amino acids. V was cut by 0 bases and J by 5 bases, with 5 bases left in between. CDR1 and CDR2 from the germline V gene are MNHEY and SVGAGI. CDR3 in DNA: TGTGCCAGCAGTTACTCGAAGTATCAGCCCCAGCATTTT. Encoded protein: CASSYSKYQPQHF.

On this clonotype: A read error may explain this, as a much larger clone is one base away. The rearrangement joins TRBV7-2 to TRBJ1-6; D might be TRBD1 (6 bases). CDR1 SGHTA and CDR2 FQGNSA come from the germline V gene. The CDR3 has 14 amino acids. Trimming pared 5 bases from V and 15 bases from J, leaving 20 bases between. CDR3 region: CASSRPDRFNHLHF. CDR3 nucleotide sequence: TGTGCCAGCAGCCGCCCCGACAGGTTTAATCACCTCCACTTT.

The V call is TRBV7-1, the J call TRBJ2-7; a weak D match, TRBD2 (6 bases). TRBV7-1 is recorded as an ORF, its role being uncertain. Between the trimmed V and J ends, which lost 3 bases and 5 bases, there was a span of 11 bases. The length of the CDR3 is 13 residues. The CDR3 nucleotides read TGTGCCAGCAGCTCCGGAGGGAGTGACGAGCAGTACGTC. Translation: CASSSGGSDEQYV.

This clonotype has more than one count but fewer than ten. This sequence joins TRBV27 and TRBJ1-1; D not certain. V shed 3 bases and J shed 4 bases, with 15 bases lying between them. The V gene's germline CDR1 is MNHEY and CDR2 SMNVEV (reference sequence). CDR3 length: 15 residues. The CDR3 nucleotides are TGTGCCAGCAGTTTTGCTAGTGGGATCGGCACTGAAGCTTTCTTT. It yields the protein CASSFASGIGTEAFF.

The chain combines TRBV11-1 with TRBJ2-1; 8 positions agree with TRBD2. There are 15 residues in the CDR3. V gave up 5 bases and J gave up 10 bases; unmatched junction bases: 13. Germline V gene lookup returns CDR1 SGHAT and CDR2 FQDESV (reference sequence). The CDR3 is CASSHTPGGAGEQFF. CDR3 in DNA: TGTGCCAGCAGCCACACTCCGGGGGGGGCAGGGGAGCAGTTCTTC. The full variable domain, completed using reference TRBV11-1 and TRBJ2-1, is EAEVAQSPRYKITEKSQAVAFWCDPISGHATLYWYRQILGQGPELLVQFQDESVVDDSQLPKDRFSAERLKGVDSTLKIQPAELGDSAMYLCASSHTPGGAGEQFFGPGTRLTVL.

CDR3 region: CASNFRGRTGELFF. In DNA, the CDR3 is TGTGCCAGTAACTTCAGGGGGCGTACCGGGGAGCTGTTTTTT. The chain links TRBV19 to TRBJ2-2; 8 bases match TRBD1. Looked up from germline, CDR1 is LNHDA and CDR2 is SQIVND (reference sequence). The V gene end was trimmed by 7 bases and the J gene end by 5 bases; junction bases not matched to a gene: 6. CDR3 length: 14 amino acids.

CDR3 loop: CASSLTKSNTEAFF. DNA for the CDR3: TGTGCCAGCAGTTTGACCAAATCGAACACTGAAGCTTTCTTT. The chain employs TRBV27 and TRBJ1-1; D is unclear. The CDR3 is 14 amino acids. V lost 3 bases and J lost 1, with 9 bases in between. Germline V gene lookup returns CDR1 MNHEY and CDR2 SMNVEV (reference sequence).

This clonotype was counted a single time. The junction does not match germline at one end; this may be a read error. The V and J genes are TRBV7-9 and TRBJ2-7; TRBD2 might be the D (6 bases). CDR3 length: 15 residues. Germline V lookup: CDR1 SEHNR, CDR2 FQNEAQ (reference sequence). CDR3 loop: CVSSHRAGTPSEQYF. DNA of the CDR3: TGTGTCAGCAGCCACCGGGCGGGGACCCCCTCCGAGCAGTACTTC.

Here the CDR3 DNA reads TGTGCCAGCAGCTTGAGGGTCGGGCTAGCGGGGGCGAACACCGGGGAGCTGTTTTTT. Translation: CASSLRVGLAGANTGELFF. V gene TRBV5-5 combines with J gene TRBJ2-2; 10 nucleotides align to TRBD2. Trimming took 1 base from V and 0 from J; bases not matched to a gene: 9. The CDR3 is 19 amino acids. Germline-derived CDR1 and CDR2 are SGHKS and YYEKEE (reference sequence). Drawing the rest from reference TRBV5-5 and TRBJ2-2, the complete variable domain is DAGVTQSPTHLIKTRGQQVTLRCSPISGHKSVSWYQQVLGQGPQFIFQYYEKEERGRGNFPDRFSARQFPNYSSELNVNALLLGDSALYLCASSLRVGLAGANTGELFFGEGSRLTVL.

This clonotype has just one count. The J gene is TRBJ1-6, the V gene TRBV27, with 10 bases lining up with TRBD1. The CDR3 consists of 15 residues. With 6 bases clipped from V and 9 bases from J, the junction kept 8 bases outside the gene matches. Germline CDR1 and CDR2: MNHEY and SMNVEV (reference sequence). The CDR3 loop reads CASRADRGIGSPLHF. The CDR3 region has the DNA TGTGCCAGCAGGGCGGACAGGGGGATTGGTTCACCCCTCCACTTT.

This clonotype was seen ten or more times. The chain employs TRBV9 and TRBJ2-3; 7 bases match TRBD1. This CDR3 has 15 residues. V trimming: 4 bases; J trimming: 1 base; junction bases outside the gene matches: 6. CDR1 is SGDLS, CDR2 YYNGEE, per germline. The CDR3 sequence is CASSSQGLRTDTQYF. CDR3 DNA: TGTGCCAGCAGCTCACAGGGGTTACGCACAGATACGCAGTATTTT.

The genes are TRBV15 and TRBJ1-1, with D unresolved. Germline V gives CDR1 LNHNV, CDR2 YYDKDF (reference sequence). The CDR3 is 15 residues long. The V end was cut by 2 bases, the J end by 1 base, with 11 bases between. The CDR3 region has the DNA TGTGCCACCAGCAGACCTCGGCCCCCGAACACTGAAGCTTTCTTT. Amino acid sequence: CATSRPRPPNTEAFF.